The 26 T cell receptor beta chains listed next were all sequenced from one sample in a study of response to subunit inactivated influenza vaccine. TCRdb itself ran the RT-PCR reads through MiXCR, one entry per CDR3 protein. In the table there are a few hundred thousand distinct CDR3 sequences, approximately 6.9% of which are singletons. Material: PBMCs from blood, obtained approximately 25 months after vaccination. These receptors were collected from a man between 45 and 75 years old who received an inactivated influenza vaccine.

This clonotype was detected a few times. V is TRBV5-1 and J is TRBJ2-1, with 7 bases aligning to TRBD1. CDR1 is SGHRS, CDR2 YFSETQ, per germline. Trimming removed 1 base from V and 0 bases from J; junction bases left unmatched: 16. The CDR3 is made up of 20 amino acids. Here the CDR3 DNA reads TGCGCCAGCAGCTTGTCGTTCCGGGACAGCAGAACGAGCTCCTACAATGAGCAGTTCTTC. It encodes CASSLSFRDSRTSSYNEQFF. Variable domain in full (rest from reference TRBV5-1 and TRBJ2-1): KAGVTQTPRYLIKTRGQQVTLSCSPISGHRSVSWYQQTPGQGLQFLFEYFSETQRNKGNFPGRFSGRQFSNSRSEMNVSTLELGDSALYLCASSLSFRDSRTSSYNEQFFGPGTRLTVL.

The rearrangement links TRBV24-1 to TRBJ2-4; D remains ambiguous. The CDR3 consists of 13 residues. Trimming removed 3 bases at V and 8 bases at J, with 10 bases between. Germline CDR1 and CDR2: KGHDR and SFDVKD. The CDR3 sequence is CATSDPPLDIQYF. The DNA for the CDR3 is TGTGCCACCAGTGATCCCCCGCTCGACATTCAGTACTTC.

This clonotype has a handful of counts. The chain recombines TRBV5-6 with TRBJ1-4, with D possibly matching TRBD1 (6 bases). Germline lookup yields CDR1 SGHDT and CDR2 YYEEEE. Trimming left V 4 bases short and J 5 bases short, with 12 bases between. CDR3 length: 14 residues. The CDR3 is CASSPRTENEKLFF. The CDR3 DNA is TGTGCCAGCAGCCCCAGGACAGAAAATGAAAAACTGTTTTTT.

This clonotype was picked up many times. The chain recombines TRBV29-1 with TRBJ2-3; D gene ambiguous. CDR1 and CDR2 (germline): SQVTM, ANQGSEA. Between the trimmed V and J ends, which lost 2 bases and 3 bases, there was a span of 3 bases. This CDR3 is built from 11 residues. In DNA, the CDR3 is TGCAGCGTTGAATTTACAGATACGCAGTATTTT. Protein sequence: CSVEFTDTQYF.

There are many counts of this clonotype. The chain uses TRBV12-3 or TRBV12-4 and TRBJ2-7; D ambiguous. V lost 6 bases to trimming and J lost 1 base, with 10 bases between them. The CDR3 sequence is 13 residues long. The CDR3 region has the DNA TGTGCCAGCAGCCCGACCCCATCCTACGAGCAGTACTTC. This codes for CASSPTPSYEQYF.

This rearrangement joins TRBV20-1 to TRBJ1-1; D unresolved. CDR3 size: 13 residues. Trimming pared 6 bases from V and 6 bases from J, leaving 17 bases between. Germline V gene lookup returns CDR1 DFQATT and CDR2 SNEGSKA (reference sequence). The CDR3 bases are TGCAGTGCCGCGAGGCCCCAAAACGCTGAAGCTTTCTTT. The encoded protein is CSAARPQNAEAFF.

The chain joins TRBV7-9 to TRBJ2-2; D is unresolved. Trimming removed 1 base at V and 1 base at J, with 13 bases between. The CDR3 contains 17 residues. CDR1 is SEHNR, CDR2 FQNEAQ, per germline (reference sequence). The CDR3 DNA follows: TGTGCCAGCAGCTTAGTCGTGCAAACCCGGAACACCGGGGAGCTGTTTTTT. It yields the protein CASSLVVQTRNTGELFF.

This chain uses TRBV11-2 with TRBJ2-1; a possible D gene is TRBD2 (5 bases). The CDR3 sequence is 14 residues long. V lost 7 bases to trimming and J lost 2 bases, with 12 bases between them. CDR1 and CDR2 (germline): SGHAT, FQNNGV. The CDR3 DNA follows: TGTGCCAGCAAGAGGGATCAGACCTACAATGAGCAGTTCTTC. Translated: CASKRDQTYNEQFF.

This clonotype was seen only a few times. This chain uses TRBV5-1 with TRBJ1-6, with D possibly being TRBD1 (6 bases). CDR1 is SGHRS, CDR2 YFSETQ, per germline. The V end was cut by 0 bases, the J end by 0 bases, with 10 bases between. CDR3 length: 17 amino acids. The CDR3 DNA reads TGCGCCAGCAGCTTGGATCGGGGGCGCTCCTATAATTCACCCCTCCACTTT. Translated, it gives CASSLDRGRSYNSPLHF.

This clonotype was detected many times. This chain connects TRBV6-1 to TRBJ2-1; D uncertain. The CDR3 spans 14 residues. The V end lost 5 bases, the J end lost 0 bases, and 8 bases lay between the germline ends. From germline, CDR1 is MNHNS and CDR2 SASEGT. CDR3 bases: TGTGCCAGCAGTAGCCGGAGCTCCTACAATGAGCAGTTCTTC. Protein: CASSSRSSYNEQFF.

The chain combines TRBV29-1 with TRBJ2-3, with 9 bases matching TRBD1. V was clipped by 6 bases and J by 2 bases; unmatched bases: 9. The CDR3 has 15 residues. Germline V gene data show CDR1 as SQVTM and CDR2 as ANQGSEA. CDR3 in amino acids: CSVDLTGGYTDTQYF. The CDR3 bases are TGCAGCGTGGACCTGACAGGGGGATACACAGATACGCAGTATTTT.

This clonotype was seen only a few times. This sequence joins TRBV5-1 and TRBJ1-2, with D possibly matching TRBD1 (5 bases). CDR1 is SGHRS, CDR2 YFSETQ, per germline. The CDR3 is 15 amino acids. The V end lost 4 bases, the J end lost 5 bases, and 18 bases lay between the germline ends. The CDR3 DNA is TGCGCCAGCAGCCAATCCATCGGGGGGGGGTATGGCTACACCTTC. It specifies CASSQSIGGGYGYTF.

In its sample, this clonotype was seen a few times. The V and J genes are TRBV29-1 and TRBJ2-7, with no clear D. V was pared by 7 bases and J by 1 base, with 14 bases between. Germline lookup yields CDR1 SQVTM and CDR2 ANQGSEA. This CDR3 has 13 amino acids. Here the CDR3 reads CSAHPDGSYEQYF. The CDR3 DNA reads as TGCAGCGCACACCCGGACGGATCCTACGAGCAGTACTTC.

This clonotype was seen many times. V is TRBV12-3 or TRBV12-4 and J is TRBJ2-1; 9 nucleotides agree with TRBD1. The V gene end was trimmed by 5 bases and the J gene end by 6 bases; junction bases not matched to a gene: 2. The CDR3 covers 13 residues. CDR3 bases: TGTGCCAGCAGTGTGGACAGGGGCAATGAGCAGTTCTTC. This gives the protein CASSVDRGNEQFF.

This clonotype was counted ten times or more. This rearrangement joins TRBV3-1 to TRBJ1-2; 8 nucleotides line up with TRBD1. This CDR3 region has 12 residues. The germline CDR1 and CDR2 sequences are LGHDT and YNNKEL (reference sequence). V lost 6 bases to trimming and J lost 5 bases; unmatched junction nucleotides: 2. CDR3 sequence (DNA): TGTGCCAGCAGAGGACAGGGATATGGCTACACCTTC. It specifies CASRGQGYGYTF.

This clonotype came up many times. This chain uses TRBV7-9 with TRBJ1-2, with a possible D match to TRBD1 (5 bases). This CDR3 spans 14 amino acids. Trimming took 0 bases from V and 4 from J, leaving 9 bases between them. Germline assignment: CDR1 SEHNR and CDR2 FQNEAQ (reference sequence). The CDR3 DNA follows: TGTGCCAGCAGCTTAGCTGGGGCTGGCTATGGCTACACCTTC. Translation: CASSLAGAGYGYTF.

This clonotype appeared many times. The V call is TRBV4-2, the J call TRBJ1-1; 7 bases are a match to TRBD1. There are 15 residues in the CDR3. V lost 2 bases, J lost 1 base, and 4 bases stayed unmatched. CDR1 and CDR2 from the germline V gene are LGHNA and YNFKEQ. The CDR3 sequence: CASSQNRGRNTEAFF. The CDR3 nucleotides read TGTGCCAGCAGCCAAAACAGGGGAAGGAACACTGAAGCTTTCTTT.

This clonotype was seen more than once but under ten times. The gene calls are TRBV6-2 or TRBV6-3 and TRBJ1-4; D is uncertain. V was shortened by 4 bases and J by 7 bases, with 13 bases between the two germline ends. The germline V gene encodes CDR1 MNHEY and CDR2 SVGEGT. This CDR3 region has 14 residues. CDR3: CASSFGRLPEKLFF. In DNA, the CDR3 is TGTGCCAGCAGTTTCGGACGTCTACCTGAAAAACTGTTTTTT.

In its sample, this clonotype was seen many times. This chain links TRBV15 with TRBJ1-5, with D tentatively TRBD1 (6 bases). V lost 3 bases and J lost 4, with 10 bases in between. CDR3 length equals 14 residues. Germline lookup yields CDR1 LNHNV and CDR2 YYDKDF (reference sequence). CDR3 region: CATSRDSLNQPQHF. CDR3 sequence (DNA): TGTGCCACCAGCAGGGACAGCCTTAATCAGCCCCAGCATTTT.

This clonotype was recorded many times. This chain uses TRBV3-1 with TRBJ2-7; 7 bases align to TRBD1. This CDR3 comprises 13 residues. Trimming cost V 5 bases and J 7 bases; bases outside gene matches: 8. Germline loops: CDR1 LGHDT, CDR2 YNNKEL (reference sequence). CDR3 in amino acids: CASSAGTALEQYF. The CDR3 DNA sequence: TGTGCCAGCAGCGCTGGGACAGCCTTAGAGCAGTACTTC.

The genes are TRBV28 and TRBJ2-1, with 10 bases aligning to TRBD2. Germline lookup yields CDR1 MDHEN and CDR2 SYDVKM. J lost 7 bases, V lost 6 bases, and 6 bases had no gene match. The CDR3 has 14 amino acids. In DNA form, the CDR3 reads TGTGCCAGCAGCTCCGGGACTAGCGCAAATGAGCAGTTCTTC. This encodes CASSSGTSANEQFF.

This clonotype turned up a few times. The chain joins TRBV28 to TRBJ2-5, with 7 bases that match TRBD1. This CDR3 spans 18 amino acids. Germline assignment: CDR1 MDHEN and CDR2 SYDVKM. J was trimmed by 5 bases and V by 3 bases; bases with no gene match: 18. DNA of the CDR3: TGTGCCAGCAGTTTGCGAATGAGTAGGGGGACAGACCCCGAGACCCAGTACTTC. It is translated as CASSLRMSRGTDPETQYF.

At least ten counts were recorded for this clonotype. The chain is built from TRBV4-2 and TRBJ2-5; 7 bases are shared with TRBD1. Trimming cost V 0 bases and J 7 bases; bases outside gene matches: 11. CDR3 size: 16 residues. Germline lookup yields CDR1 LGHNA and CDR2 YNFKEQ. CDR3 DNA sequence: TGTGCCAGCAGCCAAGATAGAGCGACAGGGAGAACGACCCAGTACTTC. Encoded protein: CASSQDRATGRTTQYF.

A word on this clonotype: Possible read error: a much larger clone is one base away. The V and J genes are TRBV7-9 and TRBJ1-2, with D unresolved. CDR1 and CDR2 from the germline V gene are SEHNR and FQNEAQ (reference sequence). The CDR3 consists of 13 residues. Trimming stripped 5 bases from V and 6 bases from J, with 13 bases between. CDR3 residues: CASSPGLTHGYTF. CDR3 nucleotide sequence: TGTGCCAGCAGCCCGGGCCTTACCCATGGCTACACCTTC.

In its sample, this clonotype was seen a few times. The V gene is TRBV6-5, the J gene TRBJ2-2; D possibly corresponds to TRBD2 (6 bases). V gave up 2 bases and J gave up 4 bases, with 14 bases separating them. Germline V lookup: CDR1 MNHEY, CDR2 SVGAGI. The CDR3 contains 16 residues. CDR3: CASSYRGGVGTGELFF. The CDR3 DNA sequence: TGTGCCAGCAGTTACCGAGGCGGGGTTGGCACCGGGGAGCTGTTTTTT.

This clonotype has a count of ten or more. The V gene is TRBV7-2, the J gene TRBJ2-2, with D possibly matching TRBD2 (6 bases). Germline CDR1 is SGHTA and CDR2 is FQGNSA. Trimming took off 1 base at V and 1 base at J, with 10 bases between the two ends. The length of the CDR3 is 16 residues. CDR3 protein: CASSLDGGLNTGELFF. CDR3 nucleotides: TGTGCCAGCAGCTTAGACGGGGGACTGAACACCGGGGAGCTGTTTTTT.